The 14 T cell receptor beta chains below all came from one sample that was sequenced in a study of T cells in narcolepsy. Here immunoSEQ multiplex PCR was the method, and the copy in TCRdb shows in-frame clones only, minus some. Altogether about 33,000 clones are present, under 90% being singletons, with the ten largest covering approximately 1.2%. The sequencing input was CD45RA- memory CD4+ T cells from PBMCs. The receptors stem from a human donor with narcolepsy.

The CDR3 DNA is TGTGCCAGCAGCGCGGCGGGGGGCCGAGAGACCCAGTACTTC. Its translation is CASSAAGGRETQYF. The gene calls are TRBV9 and TRBJ2-5, with 8 nucleotides matching TRBD2. The germline V gene encodes CDR1 SGDLS and CDR2 YYNGEE. The V and J ends lost 3 bases and 4 bases, in that order; junction bases with no gene match: 5. This CDR3 contains 14 residues.

The chain recombines TRBV28 with TRBJ1-1; no clear D. Germline V lookup: CDR1 MDHEN, CDR2 SYDVKM. This CDR3 has 14 residues. The V and J ends lost 6 bases and 1 base respectively, with 12 bases between them. The DNA of the CDR3 is TGTGCCAGCAGCTCCAAAGGTGGGAACACTGAAGCTTTCTTT. Protein product: CASSSKGGNTEAFF.

The V and J genes are TRBV5-1 and TRBJ2-5, with D unresolved. V was clipped by 2 bases and J by 5 bases, with 13 bases between them. The germline gives CDR1 SGHRS, CDR2 YFSETQ. The CDR3 runs 14 residues. The CDR3 DNA is TGCGCCAGCAGCTTAGAAGGTCTGGGGGAGACCCAGTACTTC. As protein: CASSLEGLGETQYF.

The count of this clone is one. This sequence joins TRBV10-1 and TRBJ2-3; 7 positions match TRBD1. The CDR3 runs to 13 residues. With V trimmed by 11 bases and J by 0 bases, 5 bases remained unmatched. Germline V lookup: CDR1 WNHNN, CDR2 SYGVQD (reference sequence). CDR3 residues: CAVGDSSTDTQYF. CDR3 coding DNA: TGCGCCGTCGGGGACAGTAGCACAGATACGCAGTATTTT.

The V and J genes are TRBV27 and TRBJ2-5; a weak D match, TRBD2 (5 bases). TRBJ2-7 matches the DNA end more closely, so the J call is doubtful. CDR1 MNHEY and CDR2 SMNVEV come from the germline V gene (reference sequence). The CDR3 is made up of 14 amino acids. The CDR3 sequence: CASSYVMEADEQYF. The CDR3 coding sequence is TGTGCCAGCAGTTATGTGATGGAGGCGGACGAGCAGTACTTC.

This chain joins TRBV27 and TRBJ1-2; the match to TRBD1 covers 9 bases. V was clipped by 3 bases and J by 7 bases; unmatched bases: 6. The CDR3 has 14 residues. Germline assignment: CDR1 MNHEY and CDR2 SMNVEV (reference sequence). The DNA for the CDR3 is TGTGCCAGCAGTTTTCGGACAGGGGTGGGTGGCTACACCTTC. This encodes CASSFRTGVGGYTF.

The gene calls are TRBV7-2 and TRBJ2-5; D is uncertain. Germline V CDR1 and CDR2: SGHTA, FQGNSA. The CDR3 has 14 residues. With 5 bases removed from V and 1 base from J, the gap between germline ends came to 11 bases. The CDR3 bases are TGTGCCAGCAGCCGAGACTGGACCCAAGAGACCCAGTACTTC. Protein sequence: CASSRDWTQETQYF.

This chain connects TRBV19 to TRBJ1-6; TRBD1 matches at 9 bases. Germline CDR1 and CDR2: LNHDA and SQIVND (reference sequence). This CDR3 is 15 amino acids long. J was trimmed by 5 bases and V by 5 bases; bases with no gene match: 4. CDR3 sequence reads: CASSFGTGNNSPLHF. CDR3 DNA sequence: TGTGCCAGTAGTTTCGGGACAGGGAATAATTCACCCCTCCACTTT.

This chain links TRBV19 with TRBJ1-2, with D possibly matching TRBD1 (6 bases). The CDR3 spans 13 residues. V lost 5 bases and J 8 bases, leaving 15 bases between the germline ends. CDR1 LNHDA and CDR2 SQIVND come from the germline V gene (reference sequence). CDR3 DNA: TGTGCCAGTAGTCACAGGGCGCTGGGCGGCTACACCTTC. It specifies CASSHRALGGYTF.

This rearrangement joins TRBV28 to TRBJ1-5; no clear D gene. V gave up 2 bases and J gave up 4 bases, with 18 bases separating them. The CDR3 is 17 residues long. Per the germline V gene, CDR1 is MDHEN and CDR2 is SYDVKM. The CDR3, as DNA: TGTGCCAGCAGTTTAGTCCTCGGAGGGCAGTTGAATCAGCCCCAGCATTTT. It is translated as CASSLVLGGQLNQPQHF.

Here the CDR3 reads CASSWGTGPYEQYF. In DNA, the CDR3 is TGTGCCAGCAGCTGGGGGACAGGACCCTACGAGCAGTACTTC. The chain joins TRBV5-4 to TRBJ2-7, with 8 bases identical to TRBD1. V lost 3 bases to trimming and J lost 2 bases; unmatched junction nucleotides: 4. Germline V gene sequence: CDR1 SGHNT, CDR2 YYREEE (reference sequence). The CDR3 length is 14 residues.

The chain couples TRBV29-1 to TRBJ1-1; possible D gene TRBD1, 5 bases. There are 12 residues in the CDR3. The V and J ends lost 5 bases and 1 base respectively, with 8 bases between them. Germline CDR1 and CDR2: SQVTM and ANQGSEA. In nucleotides, the CDR3 is TGCAGCGTTTTAACAGGGAACACTGAAGCTTTCTTT. Translating it yields CSVLTGNTEAFF.

This chain connects TRBV20-1 to TRBJ2-7; D remains ambiguous. The V gene's germline CDR1 is DFQATT and CDR2 SNEGSKA (reference sequence). The CDR3 covers 11 residues. Trimming removed 4 bases at V and 4 bases at J, with 8 bases between. The CDR3 spells CSAMVSYEQYF. DNA for the CDR3: TGCAGTGCTATGGTCAGTTACGAGCAGTACTTC.

V is TRBV2 and J is TRBJ1-2, with D uncertain. CDR3 length: 15 residues. CDR1 and CDR2 from the germline V gene are SNHLY and FYNNEI. Trimming removed 4 bases from V and 4 bases from J, with 16 bases in between. The CDR3 reads CASSALGQEIYGYTF. In nucleotides, the CDR3 is TGTGCCAGCAGTGCATTGGGTCAGGAGATCTATGGCTACACCTTC.